This TCR beta chain was captured by sequencing in a study of vaccination and CD4 T cells after COVID-19. Points on this clonotype: Its antigen is not known.

Cultured CD4+ T-cell DNA underwent Oncomine TCR Beta short-read sequencing. Genomic DNA was isolated from cultured CD4+ T cells. From the PCR reads, TCRdb called clonotypes with MiXCR, one entry per CDR3 protein. The top ten clones hold 15% to 20% of a sample with about 20,000 distinct CDR3 sequences, 80% to 85% of them seen once. Treatment defined: approximately 9-day PBMC culture with coronavirus spike peptide pools or control peptides (ViraFEST assay). There are 15 residues in the CDR3. With V trimmed by 1 base and J by 2 bases, 2 bases remained unmatched. The source is a human donor who received a COVID-19 vaccine. This sequence joins TRBV12-3 or TRBV12-4 and TRBJ1-3; 7 bases are a match to TRBD1. The sample in question was CD4+ T cells from blood, cultured in vitro, obtained after SARS-CoV-2 vaccination. In nucleotides, the CDR3 is TGTGCCAGCAGTTTAGGAGGGGGCACTGGAAACACCATATATTTT. Protein: CASSLGGGTGNTIYF.